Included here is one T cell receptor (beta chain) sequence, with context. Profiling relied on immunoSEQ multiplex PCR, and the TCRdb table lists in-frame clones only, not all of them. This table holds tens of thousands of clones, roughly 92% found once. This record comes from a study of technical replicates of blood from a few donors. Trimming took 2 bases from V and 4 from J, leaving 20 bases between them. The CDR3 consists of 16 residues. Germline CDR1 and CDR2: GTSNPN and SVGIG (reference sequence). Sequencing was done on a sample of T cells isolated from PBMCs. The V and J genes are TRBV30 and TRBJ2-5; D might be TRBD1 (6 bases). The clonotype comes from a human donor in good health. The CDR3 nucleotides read TGTGCCTGGAGTTTCCTGAATACAGGGTTAGGAGAGACCCAGTACTTC. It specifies CAWSFLNTGLGETQYF.